The source of this T cell receptor (beta chain) is a study of blood T cell repertoires in COVID-19. Germline loops: CDR1 SEHNR, CDR2 FQNEAQ (reference sequence). Trimming cost V 7 bases and J 4 bases, with 14 bases left between them. CDR3 length: 14 residues. This table comes from immunoSEQ multiplex PCR, and its TCRdb copy is limited to in-frame clones, with some not included. The table has fewer than 85,000 clones, around 83% seen once. The sample comprised peripheral blood. This chain connects TRBV7-9 to TRBJ2-1, with D tentatively TRBD1 (6 bases). This receptor was taken from a woman aged 55-70 years with acute or convalescent COVID-19. DNA for the CDR3: TGTGCCAGCAACACAGGGTCTTTTTACAATGAGCAGTTCTTC. Translated, it gives CASNTGSFYNEQFF.